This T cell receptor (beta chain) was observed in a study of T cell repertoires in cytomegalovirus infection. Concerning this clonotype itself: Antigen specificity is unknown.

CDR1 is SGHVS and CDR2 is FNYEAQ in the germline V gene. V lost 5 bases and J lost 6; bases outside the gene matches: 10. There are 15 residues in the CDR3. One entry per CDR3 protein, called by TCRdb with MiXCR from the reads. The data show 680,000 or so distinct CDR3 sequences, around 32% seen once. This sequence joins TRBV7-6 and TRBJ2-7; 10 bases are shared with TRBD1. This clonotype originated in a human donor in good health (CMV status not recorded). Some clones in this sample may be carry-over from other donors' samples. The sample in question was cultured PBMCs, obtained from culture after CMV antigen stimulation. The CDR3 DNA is TGTGCCAGCAGCCCCCGAGACAGGGGGCTAGTCGAGCAGTACTTC. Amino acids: CASSPRDRGLVEQYF.